This entry lists 16 T cell receptor beta chains sequenced from one sample in a study of shared clonotypes between healthy human individuals. Libraries were prepared by immunoSEQ multiplex PCR; TCRdb keeps only in-frame clonotypes and omits some of them. The profile shows roughly 410,000 clones, 90% to 97% of them singletons. Material for sequencing was memory CD8+ T cells sorted from blood. As to subset: CD45RO+ cells pooled with CCR7-negative TemRA cells. These receptors all come from a man in his thirties or forties in good health.

The chain carries TRBV9 and TRBJ2-3; 7 bases line up with TRBD2. Germline V gene sequence: CDR1 SGDLS, CDR2 YYNGEE. J was trimmed by 3 bases and V by 0 bases; bases with no gene match: 7. CDR3 length: 16 residues. The CDR3 loop reads CASSVGGRSGTDTQYF. DNA of the CDR3: TGTGCCAGCAGCGTAGGCGGGAGATCGGGAACAGATACGCAGTATTTT.

The rearrangement uses TRBV6-4 and TRBJ2-1; 7 nucleotides agree with TRBD2. The V and J ends lost 3 bases and 1 base, in that order; junction bases with no gene match: 9. The CDR3 covers 17 residues. Germline lookup yields CDR1 MRHNA and CDR2 SNTAGT. CDR3 amino acids: CASSEKGIAGSYNEQFF. In DNA form, the CDR3 reads TGTGCCAGCAGTGAGAAAGGTATAGCGGGTTCCTACAATGAGCAGTTCTTC.

The chain carries TRBV28 and TRBJ2-7; 9 positions agree with TRBD1. The length of the CDR3 is 12 residues. CDR1 is MDHEN and CDR2 is SYDVKM in the germline V gene. With 6 bases clipped from V and 5 bases from J, the junction kept 2 bases outside the gene matches. CDR3 sequence (DNA): TGTGCCAGCAGCCGGACAGGGGACGAGCAGTACTTC. The encoded protein is CASSRTGDEQYF.

This clone was seen a single time. The chain has TRBV28 and TRBJ1-5, with unresolved D. CDR1 and CDR2 (germline): MDHEN, SYDVKM. V gave up 4 bases and J gave up 0 bases, with 10 bases separating them. This CDR3 region has 15 residues. CDR3 residues: CASSSVAASNQPQHF. CDR3 coding DNA: TGTGCCAGCAGTTCGGTAGCAGCTAGCAATCAGCCCCAGCATTTT.

V gene TRBV5-1 combines with J gene TRBJ2-7; D is uncertain. V lost 0 bases, J lost 3 bases, and 4 bases lay in between. Germline CDR1 SGHRS, CDR2 YFSETQ. This CDR3 has 12 residues. The CDR3 sequence is CASSLENYEQYF. The CDR3 DNA reads TGCGCCAGCAGCTTGGAGAACTACGAGCAGTACTTC.

This sequence joins TRBV2 and TRBJ2-3, with D perhaps TRBD2 (5 bases). The germline V gene has CDR1 SNHLY and CDR2 FYNNEI. This CDR3 has 14 residues. Trimming left V 1 base short and J 2 bases short, with 7 bases between. The CDR3 sequence is CASSEVRDTDTQYF. As DNA, the CDR3 is TGTGCCAGCAGTGAAGTTCGGGACACAGATACGCAGTATTTT.

This chain links TRBV13 with TRBJ1-1, with D tentatively TRBD1 (5 bases). V lost 5 bases and J lost 5, with 9 bases in between. This CDR3 is 12 amino acids long. Germline CDR1 is PRHDT and CDR2 is FYEKMQ (reference sequence). CDR3 sequence (DNA): TGTGCCAGCAGCCGGGGCTCTACTGAAGCTTTCTTT. It specifies CASSRGSTEAFF.

J is TRBJ2-5 and V is TRBV12-5; 7 nucleotides match TRBD1. The CDR3 has 14 amino acids. In germline, CDR1 is LGHNT, CDR2 FRNRAP. J was trimmed by 1 base and V by 6 bases; bases with no gene match: 5. In nucleotides, the CDR3 is TGTGCTAGTGGCCGGGACAGCCCCCAAGAGACCCAGTACTTC. It is translated as CASGRDSPQETQYF.

CDR3 nucleotide sequence: TGTGCCTGGAGTGAGGGACAGGGCTACGAGCAGTACTTC. Encoded protein: CAWSEGQGYEQYF. The rearrangement joins TRBV30 to TRBJ2-7; TRBD1 aligns across 9 bases. CDR1 is GTSNPN and CDR2 is SVGIG in the germline V gene (reference sequence). This CDR3 is built from 13 residues. The V and J ends lost 1 base and 3 bases, in that order; junction bases with no gene match: 1.

The chain couples TRBV29-1 to TRBJ2-3, with TRBD2 identical over 8 bases. Looked up from germline, CDR1 is SQVTM and CDR2 is ANQGSEA. The trim removed 1 base at V and 0 bases at J, leaving 6 bases unmatched. The CDR3 runs 16 residues. The CDR3 sequence: CSVEARLAISTDTQYF. The CDR3 DNA sequence: TGCAGCGTTGAAGCGAGACTAGCGATTAGCACAGATACGCAGTATTTT.

This clone was observed a single time. V is TRBV27 and J is TRBJ1-2, with D hard to call. Germline V gene lookup returns CDR1 MNHEY and CDR2 SMNVEV (reference sequence). The CDR3 has 13 amino acids. V shed 3 bases and J shed 4 bases, with 9 bases lying between them. CDR3 nucleotide sequence: TGTGCCAGCAGTTTCGCGGGAGGCTATGGCTACACCTTC. Residues: CASSFAGGYGYTF.

The chain couples TRBV7-2 to TRBJ2-1; 8 bases align to TRBD2. Looked up from germline, CDR1 is SGHTA and CDR2 is FQGNSA. V lost 2 bases and J lost 16; bases outside the gene matches: 10. CDR3 length: 13 amino acids. CDR3 sequence reads: CASSLRGSGGDFF. CDR3 coding DNA: TGTGCCAGCAGCTTACGAGGGTCCGGGGGGGATTTCTTC.

The chain couples TRBV28 to TRBJ2-7; no clear D gene. Deletions cut 4 bases from V and 3 bases from J, with 7 bases between. CDR3 size: 12 residues. Germline CDR1 and CDR2: MDHEN and SYDVKM. The CDR3 reads CASSSPYYEQYF. CDR3 sequence (DNA): TGTGCCAGCAGTTCGCCCTACTACGAGCAGTACTTC.

The gene calls are TRBV28 and TRBJ2-5, with 11 bases that match TRBD2. CDR1 is MDHEN and CDR2 is SYDVKM in the germline V gene. The CDR3 totals 14 residues. Germline trimming cut 5 bases from V and 4 bases from J; bases unmatched to any gene: 3. The CDR3 spells CASSPTSGRETQYF. CDR3 DNA sequence: TGTGCCAGCAGTCCTACTAGCGGGAGAGAGACCCAGTACTTC.

The chain joins TRBV30 to TRBJ1-2, with a weak D call TRBD1 (6 bases). There are 13 residues in the CDR3. From germline, CDR1 is GTSNPN and CDR2 SVGIG (reference sequence). Trimming left V 2 bases short and J 2 bases short, with 9 bases between. The CDR3 DNA is TGTGCCTGGAGTTTTCAGGGGAACTATGGCTACACCTTC. As protein: CAWSFQGNYGYTF.

The rearrangement joins TRBV6-1 to TRBJ1-2; 7 nucleotides agree with TRBD1. The CDR3 consists of 15 residues. Germline CDR1 and CDR2: MNHNS and SASEGT. Trimming at V came to 4 bases and at J to 3 bases, leaving 8 bases not matched to a gene. CDR3 nucleotide sequence: TGTGCCAGCAGTGTACTCTCTACAGGGGACTATGGCTACACCTTC. Amino acids: CASSVLSTGDYGYTF.